The clone carrying this T cell receptor (beta chain) was detected ten times or more. Its antigen remains unknown. The source of the sample is a study of shared clonotypes between healthy human individuals. General study findings and limits: Specimens sampled were limited to blood, with tissue repertoires likely differing. Some clonotypes were shared by all four sorted-subset donors, while others were not shared. The non-shared ones had lower generation probabilities than the shared ones.

The test was conducted at deep level. Clones were read by immunoSEQ multiplex PCR, and TCRdb kept only the in-frame ones, dropping some. The data contain nearly 750,000 clones, about two thirds of them singletons. Every donor, a Caucasian adult, lived in Nashville, Tennessee. With 3 bases clipped from V and 4 bases from J, the junction kept 8 bases outside the gene matches. The V gene's germline CDR1 is MRHNA and CDR2 SNTAGT. The CDR3 is 15 amino acids. The rearrangement uses TRBV6-4 and TRBJ1-2; 7 bases are a match to TRBD1. This sequence was found in a woman between 25 and 40 years old in good health. Source material: memory CD4+ T cells sorted from blood. As to subset: CD45RA-negative fraction. CDR3 nucleotides: TGTGCCAGCAGTGAACGCCAGGGGGTTGGCTATGGCTACACCTTC. This codes for CASSERQGVGYGYTF.